These 5 T cell receptor beta chains originate from one sample sequenced in a study of blood T cell repertoires in COVID-19. Here immunoSEQ multiplex PCR was the method, and the copy in TCRdb shows in-frame clones only, minus some. The sample carries hundreds of thousands of clones, 86% recorded once. Sequenced sample: PBMCs or T cells enriched from blood (not recorded which). These receptor sequences come from a woman between 45 and 65 years old who had recovered from COVID-19.

The CDR3 sequence: CSVASGSIDTQYF. In DNA form, the CDR3 reads TGCAGCGTTGCGAGCGGGAGTATAGATACGCAGTATTTT. This chain joins TRBV29-1 and TRBJ2-3; 8 nucleotides agree with TRBD2. This CDR3 region has 13 residues. J gave up 5 bases and V 4 bases, and 5 bases lay outside the gene matches. Germline values: CDR1 SQVTM, CDR2 ANQGSEA.

This chain joins TRBV5-1 and TRBJ2-1; 9 bases map to TRBD1. Germline V CDR1 and CDR2: SGHRS, YFSETQ. The CDR3 has 17 residues. The ends lost 4 bases at V and 0 bases at J; junction bases unmatched: 8. The CDR3, as DNA: TGCGCCAGCAGCCCTCCGACAGGGGGTCTCTCCTACAATGAGCAGTTCTTC. This translates into CASSPPTGGLSYNEQFF.

This chain connects TRBV7-2 to TRBJ1-4, with unresolved D. This CDR3 comprises 14 residues. V was cut by 3 bases and J by 10 bases, with 15 bases left in between. The germline V gene has CDR1 SGHTA and CDR2 FQGNSA. Here the CDR3 DNA reads TGTGCCAGCAGCTTCGGAGGGTCCCGGGGAAAACTGTTTTTT. Translated, it gives CASSFGGSRGKLFF.

The rearrangement uses TRBV6-5 and TRBJ1-6, with D perhaps matching TRBD1 (6 bases). Germline-derived CDR1 and CDR2 are MNHEY and SVGAGI. With 2 bases removed from V and 7 bases from J, the gap between germline ends came to 15 bases. The CDR3 is made up of 16 amino acids. CDR3 in DNA: TGTGCCAGCAGTTACGCCCTGTGGCAGGGGAATTCACCCCTCCACTTT. This translates into CASSYALWQGNSPLHF.

V and J are TRBV18 and TRBJ1-5, with D possibly being TRBD1 (5 bases). Trimming pared 2 bases from V and 6 bases from J, leaving 17 bases between. The CDR3 totals 16 residues. Germline V gene lookup returns CDR1 KGHSH and CDR2 LQKENI. For the CDR3, the DNA is TGTGCCAGCTCACCAGGCGGGGGATTGTTGGCTCAGCCCCAGCATTTT. Its translation is CASSPGGGLLAQPQHF.